This T cell receptor (beta chain) comes out of a study of CD8+ T cells in alopecia areata. Study summary: People stayed on tofacitinib for 6 to 18 months, then stopped the drug for 6 months. Study conclusions and caveats: The link between baseline CD8+ expansion and response remains uncertain with one nonresponder.

CDR1 and CDR2 (germline): SNHLY, FYNNEI. This CDR3 contains 11 residues. Trimming stripped 7 bases from V and 2 bases from J, with 5 bases between. Worth noting for this clone: Its antigen is currently unknown.

Documented treatment: oral pan-JAK inhibitor, 5-10 mg twice daily. It was cDNA, reverse transcribed from extracted RNA, that served as the sequencing template. Measured with immunoSEQ multiplex PCR; TCRdb has only the in-frame clones, and not every one. The sample consists of about 140,000 clones, 70% to 90% of them appearing once. The chain uses TRBV2 and TRBJ1-1; no clear D gene. This TCR was sampled from a human donor with alopecia areata. Sequencing used CD8+ T cells sorted from blood, obtained at week 4, from a patient treated with tofacitinib. The CDR3 is CASNYNTEAFF. The CDR3 DNA reads as TGTGCCAGCAATTATAACACTGAAGCTTTCTTT.